The 22 T cell receptor beta chains given below trace back to one sample, sequenced in a study of shared clonotypes between healthy human individuals. CD45RO negativity and positive selection for CCR7 defined naive CD8 cells, a population that excluded terminally differentiated effector memory CD45RA+ cells. Libraries were prepared by immunoSEQ multiplex PCR; TCRdb keeps only in-frame clonotypes and omits some of them. The sample contains roughly 2,000,000 clones, about 93% of which appear only once. The sample consisted of naive CD8+ T cells from PBMCs. These receptors all stem from a man between 18 and 29 years old in good health. Some clones in this sample may be carry-over from other donors' samples.

The V and J genes are TRBV28 and TRBJ2-2; D uncertain. The CDR3 sequence is 14 residues long. V shed 3 bases and J shed 1 base, with 6 bases lying between them. CDR1 MDHEN and CDR2 SYDVKM come from the germline V gene. DNA for the CDR3: TGTGCCAGCAGTTTCGACCTGAACACCGGGGAGCTGTTTTTT. Protein product: CASSFDLNTGELFF.

The chain recombines TRBV7-2 with TRBJ2-4; 7 bases map to TRBD2. Unmatched junction bases numbered 6, after V lost 0 bases and J lost 1 base. The CDR3 totals 17 residues. The germline V gene encodes CDR1 SGHTA and CDR2 FQGNSA. CDR3 bases: TGTGCCAGCAGCTTAGCGAGGCGGGAGTACGCCAAAAACATTCAGTACTTC. The encoded protein is CASSLARREYAKNIQYF.

The gene calls are TRBV7-2 and TRBJ2-5; 13 positions agree with TRBD2. With 4 bases clipped from V and 4 bases from J, the junction kept 6 bases outside the gene matches. CDR3 length: 16 amino acids. Per germline, CDR1 SGHTA and CDR2 FQGNSA. CDR3: CASSSRTSGSGETQYF. CDR3 nucleotides: TGTGCCAGCAGCTCCCGGACTAGCGGGAGTGGAGAGACCCAGTACTTC. Based on the CDR3 plus reference TRBV7-2 and TRBJ2-5, the full variable domain is GAGVSQSPSNKVTEKGKDVELRCDPISGHTALYWYRQSLGQGLEFLIYFQGNSAPDKSGLPSDRFSAERTGGSVSTLTIQRTQQEDSAVYLCASSSRTSGSGETQYFGPGTRLLVL.

Points on this clone: The identical CDR3 is also encoded by other nucleotide sequences in the sample. The rearrangement joins TRBV2 to TRBJ2-7; perhaps TRBD2 as D (5 bases). Trimming cost V 3 bases and J 5 bases, with 11 bases left between them. The germline V gene has CDR1 SNHLY and CDR2 FYNNEI. This CDR3 has 13 residues. CDR3 nucleotide sequence: TGTGCCAGCAGTGAGAGAGCGCGGGACGAGCAGTACTTC. This codes for CASSERARDEQYF.

V usage is TRBV7-7 and J usage is TRBJ2-2; 16 nucleotides line up with TRBD2. After removal of 4 bases from V and 1 base from J, the junction contained 15 bases not matched to a gene. CDR3 size: 22 residues. Germline lookup yields CDR1 SSHAT and CDR2 FNYEAQ (reference sequence). CDR3 nucleotide sequence: TGTGCCAGCAGCTCTACTTACCCACCCGGGACTAGCGGGAGGGAGAACACCGGGGAGCTGTTTTTT. Amino acid sequence: CASSSTYPPGTSGRENTGELFF.

This clone showed up just a few times. At the DNA level, this CDR3 is encoded by other sequences in the same sample as well. J is TRBJ1-1 and V is TRBV29-1; D uncertain. CDR3 length equals 9 residues. The germline V gene encodes CDR1 SQVTM and CDR2 ANQGSEA. Trimming shortened V by 5 bases and J by 5 bases, and 3 bases separated the two germline ends. In nucleotides, the CDR3 is TGCAGCGTTTCTACTGAAGCTTTCTTT. It yields the protein CSVSTEAFF.

The chain is built from TRBV11-1 and TRBJ2-3; no clear D gene. From germline, CDR1 is SGHAT and CDR2 FQDESV (reference sequence). Between the trimmed V and J ends, which lost 1 base and 3 bases, there was a span of 23 bases. This CDR3 contains 19 residues. The DNA for the CDR3 is TGTGCCAGCAGCTTAGATGGAGCGACCTTTCTTCTCGGGACAGATACGCAGTATTTT. It encodes CASSLDGATFLLGTDTQYF.

V usage is TRBV7-9 and J usage is TRBJ1-2; D ambiguous. Trimming removed 6 bases at V and 0 bases at J, with 5 bases between. Germline V lookup: CDR1 SEHNR, CDR2 FQNEAQ (reference sequence). There are 12 residues in the CDR3. CDR3 region: CASSGANYGYTF. The CDR3 coding sequence is TGTGCCAGCAGTGGGGCTAACTATGGCTACACCTTC.

This CDR3 reads CASTVPGSDFNEQFF. The DNA of the CDR3 is TGTGCCAGCACCGTTCCGGGGAGTGATTTTAATGAGCAGTTCTTC. This sequence joins TRBV28 and TRBJ2-1; possibly TRBD2 for D (5 bases). The CDR3 has 15 residues. The germline gives CDR1 MDHEN, CDR2 SYDVKM. Trimming left V 7 bases short and J 7 bases short, with 20 bases between.

Turning to this clone: No DNA is shown, since the ends of the CDR3 on it are uncertain; the CDR3 is the one TCRdb lists. The V and J genes are TRBV28 and TRBJ1-1. Germline-derived CDR1 and CDR2 are MDHEN and SYDVKM. The CDR3 is 15 residues long, counting both termini. The CDR3 protein is CASSPFGSGNTEAFF.

This chain links TRBV27 with TRBJ2-1, with 8 bases matching TRBD2. CDR3 length: 16 residues. V trimming: 4 bases; J trimming: 8 bases; junction bases outside the gene matches: 13. Per the germline V gene, CDR1 is MNHEY and CDR2 is SMNVEV (reference sequence). Here the CDR3 DNA reads TGTGCCAGCAGTTCAAGCCCGGGACTAGTTTTCGATGAGCAGTTCTTC. Translation: CASSSSPGLVFDEQFF.

This chain uses TRBV5-1 with TRBJ2-7; weak D call: TRBD2 (7 bases). Germline V CDR1 and CDR2: SGHRS, YFSETQ. V gave up 4 bases and J gave up 0 bases, with 26 bases separating them. The CDR3 totals 19 residues. The CDR3: CASSGGRNTGRASSYEQYF. For the CDR3, the DNA is TGCGCCAGCAGCGGGGGCAGAAATACAGGGAGGGCTAGCTCCTACGAGCAGTACTTC.

The chain couples TRBV7-8 to TRBJ2-3, with D possibly being TRBD1 (6 bases). The CDR3 is 14 amino acids. V lost 6 bases, J lost 2 bases, and 12 bases lay in between. The germline V gene has CDR1 SGHVS and CDR2 FQNEAQ. CDR3 sequence reads: CASSFGQLTDTQYF. The CDR3 coding sequence is TGTGCCAGCAGTTTCGGACAGCTCACAGATACGCAGTATTTT. The variable domain in full, with the rest retrieved from reference TRBV7-8 and TRBJ2-3, is GAGVSQSPRYKVAKRGQDVALRCDPISGHVSLFWYQQALGQGPEFLTYFQNEAQLDKSGLPSDRFFAERPEGSVSTLKIQRTQQEDSAVYLCASSFGQLTDTQYFGPGTRLTVL.

The chain joins TRBV4-1 to TRBJ2-7; 7 bases fit TRBD2. V trimming: 4 bases; J trimming: 3 bases; junction bases outside the gene matches: 9. Germline CDR1 reads MGHRA; CDR2 reads YSYEKL. This CDR3 region has 15 residues. For the CDR3, the DNA is TGCGCCAGCAGCCCCAGGAGCCTAGCGGACTACGAGCAGTACTTC. This encodes CASSPRSLADYEQYF.

The chain recombines TRBV10-3 with TRBJ2-7; tentatively, D is TRBD1 (5 bases). This CDR3 region has 15 residues. The germline V and J ends were trimmed by 5 bases and 1 base, with 15 bases remaining between them. Germline V gene lookup returns CDR1 ENHRY and CDR2 SYGVKD. CDR3 coding DNA: TGTGCCATCAGTACAGACAGTTCATCATCCTACGAGCAGTACTTC. Protein: CAISTDSSSSYEQYF.

The rearrangement links TRBV6-1 to TRBJ2-7, with D perhaps TRBD1 (6 bases). The CDR3 spans 11 residues. CDR1 MNHNS and CDR2 SASEGT come from the germline V gene. V shed 7 bases and J shed 4 bases, with 8 bases lying between them. CDR3 sequence reads: CASTRGYEQYF. The CDR3 DNA is TGTGCCAGCACAAGGGGGTACGAGCAGTACTTC.

V is TRBV14 and J is TRBJ2-1; D gene unclear. The CDR3 covers 14 residues. The V gene lost 0 bases and the J gene lost 9 bases, with 12 bases spanning the gap. CDR1 SGHDN and CDR2 FVKESK come from the germline V gene. CDR3 DNA sequence: TGTGCCAGCAGCCAAGAGACACAGCGAAGTGAGCAGTTCTTC. As protein: CASSQETQRSEQFF.

The chain employs TRBV19 and TRBJ1-1, with a possible D match to TRBD1 (5 bases). The CDR3 extends over 15 amino acids. The germline gives CDR1 LNHDA, CDR2 SQIVND (reference sequence). Trimming took off 1 base at V and 0 bases at J, with 9 bases between the two ends. In nucleotides, the CDR3 is TGTGCCAGTAGTATAGGACAGTACATGAACACTGAAGCTTTCTTT. Protein: CASSIGQYMNTEAFF.

The chain couples TRBV6-1 to TRBJ2-7; 8 bases fit TRBD2. This CDR3 has 16 amino acids. In germline, CDR1 is MNHNS, CDR2 SASEGT. Trimming at V came to 1 base and at J to 4 bases, leaving 9 bases not matched to a gene. The CDR3 region is CASSEETSAQGYEQYF. The DNA of the CDR3 is TGTGCCAGCAGTGAAGAGACTAGCGCCCAAGGGTACGAGCAGTACTTC.

This chain links TRBV5-5 with TRBJ2-7, with D possibly matching TRBD1 (5 bases). Trimming removed 4 bases at V and 3 bases at J, with 14 bases between. CDR3 length: 14 amino acids. CDR1 and CDR2 (germline): SGHKS, YYEKEE (reference sequence). CDR3 loop: CASSPGFSYYEQYF. CDR3 in DNA: TGTGCCAGCAGCCCAGGGTTCTCGTACTACGAGCAGTACTTC.

The chain joins TRBV30 to TRBJ2-1, with D perhaps matching TRBD2 (5 bases). The CDR3 is 14 residues long. V lost 1 base to trimming and J lost 3 bases, with 10 bases between them. The germline gives CDR1 GTSNPN, CDR2 SVGIG (reference sequence). CDR3 sequence reads: CAWSGGGDYNEQFF. The CDR3 DNA follows: TGTGCCTGGAGTGGTGGAGGCGACTACAATGAGCAGTTCTTC.

V gene TRBV11-2 combines with J gene TRBJ2-3; perhaps TRBD2 as D (5 bases). This CDR3 spans 14 amino acids. Trimming removed 5 bases at V and 4 bases at J, with 13 bases between. Germline V lookup: CDR1 SGHAT, CDR2 FQNNGV. The DNA of the CDR3 is TGTGCCAGCAGCCACGGGGTGAGCGCAGATACGCAGTATTTT. Protein: CASSHGVSADTQYF. Combining the CDR3 with reference TRBV11-2 and TRBJ2-3 gives the whole variable domain EAGVAQSPRYKIIEKRQSVAFWCNPISGHATLYWYQQILGQGPKLLIQFQNNGVVDDSQLPKDRFSAERLKGVDSTLKIQPAKLEDSAVYLCASSHGVSADTQYFGPGTRLTVL.